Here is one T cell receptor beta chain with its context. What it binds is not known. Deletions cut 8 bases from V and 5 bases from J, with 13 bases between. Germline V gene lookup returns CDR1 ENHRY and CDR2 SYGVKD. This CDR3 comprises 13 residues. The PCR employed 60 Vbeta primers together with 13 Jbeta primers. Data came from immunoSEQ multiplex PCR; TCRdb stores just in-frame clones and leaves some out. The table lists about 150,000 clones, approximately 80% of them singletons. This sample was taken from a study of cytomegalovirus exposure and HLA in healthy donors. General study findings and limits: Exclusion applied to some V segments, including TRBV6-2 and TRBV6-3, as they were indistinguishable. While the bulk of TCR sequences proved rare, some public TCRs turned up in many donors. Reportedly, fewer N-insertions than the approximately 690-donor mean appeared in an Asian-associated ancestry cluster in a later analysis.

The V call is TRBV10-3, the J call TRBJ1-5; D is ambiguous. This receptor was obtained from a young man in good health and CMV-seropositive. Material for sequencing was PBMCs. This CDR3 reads CAIGREVHQPQHF. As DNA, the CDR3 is TGTGCCATCGGGAGGGAGGTCCATCAGCCCCAGCATTTT.